Presented here are 8 T cell receptor beta chains from one specimen sequenced in a study of Graves' ophthalmopathy and Graves' hyperthyroidism (dated by TCRdb to 2017 to 2018). The instrument was an Illumina HiSeq 2000. For repertoire sequencing, TCR beta CDR3 regions were amplified from RNA transcripts. A first-round RT-PCR used HTBI primers with the Qiagen OneStep RT-PCR kit, followed by a second-round multiplex PCR, size selection and purification. TCRdb redid the processing of the public reads, applying fastp at Q25 and MiXCR, and retained in-frame beta chains. CDR3 protein duplicates are merged, each entry listing the most common genes and DNA. Within this sample are about 400,000 distinct CDR3 sequences, with about 21% of them counted one time only. The top ten hold roughly 3% of the sample. Sample: peripheral blood. The receptors were gathered from a young woman with stable Graves' hyperthyroidism. Donor details come from another sample of the same person, matched by shared clones.

This clonotype has at least ten counts. V is TRBV6-5 and J is TRBJ1-2, with 10 bases fitting TRBD1. CDR3 size: 16 residues. Trimming removed 0 bases from V and 5 bases from J; junction bases left unmatched: 6. Per germline, CDR1 MNHEY and CDR2 SVGAGI. CDR3 region: CASSYSPGQGHYGYTF. CDR3 sequence (DNA): TGTGCCAGCAGTTACTCACCGGGACAGGGGCATTATGGCTACACCTTC.

This clonotype was counted a few times. As DNA, the CDR3 is TGCGCCAGCAGCCAGACAGGTTCTTACACCTTC. Its translation is CASSQTGSYTF. The J gene is TRBJ1-2, the V gene TRBV4-1, with D possibly TRBD1 on 6 matching bases. V lost 3 bases to trimming and J lost 11 bases, with 10 bases between them. This CDR3 contains 11 residues. CDR1 and CDR2 (germline): MGHRA, YSYEKL.

This clonotype was recorded at least ten times. The V gene is TRBV6-1, the J gene TRBJ1-1; the D gene is possibly TRBD1 (6 bases). There are 16 residues in the CDR3. Trimming removed 6 bases from V and 2 bases from J, with 19 bases in between. Germline V gene lookup returns CDR1 MNHNS and CDR2 SASEGT. The CDR3 DNA reads TGTGCCAGCAGGCTCGGGGTCCGGGACACTAACACTGAAGCTTTCTTT. It specifies CASRLGVRDTNTEAFF.

This clonotype showed up many times. The chain links TRBV12-3 or TRBV12-4 to TRBJ2-3; 13 bases map to TRBD2. CDR3 length: 17 residues. V was clipped by 5 bases and J by 5 bases; unmatched bases: 10. The CDR3 is CASSPSWTSGRVDTQYF. The CDR3 DNA is TGTGCCAGCAGTCCCTCGTGGACTAGCGGGAGAGTAGATACGCAGTATTTT.

This clonotype was recorded many times. The gene calls are TRBV12-3 or TRBV12-4 and TRBJ2-3; no definite D call. The CDR3 has 17 amino acids. Trimming removed 5 bases from V and 6 bases from J, with 24 bases in between. The chain's CDR3 is CASSLSQSQSASDTQYF. The CDR3, as DNA: TGTGCCAGCAGTCTCTCTCAGAGTCAGTCAGCGTCGGATACGCAGTATTTT.

This clonotype was recorded at least ten times. The rearrangement joins TRBV7-8 to TRBJ2-7; D possibly corresponds to TRBD1 (5 bases). Germline loops: CDR1 SGHVS, CDR2 FQNEAQ. V was shortened by 5 bases and J by 6 bases, with 14 bases between the two germline ends. The CDR3 totals 13 residues. The CDR3 sequence: CASSRSTVSEQYF. As DNA, the CDR3 is TGTGCCAGCAGCCGGTCGACAGTCTCCGAGCAGTACTTC.

This sequence joins TRBV30 and TRBJ2-5; D might be TRBD1 or TRBD2, each matching 6 bases. The CDR3 has 14 residues. V shed 1 base and J shed 5 bases, with 14 bases lying between them. Germline V lookup: CDR1 GTSNPN, CDR2 SVGIG (reference sequence). This CDR3 reads CAWSDVGGLETQYF. CDR3 sequence (DNA): TGTGCCTGGAGTGACGTGGGGGGCCTGGAGACCCAGTACTTC. Based on the CDR3 plus reference TRBV30 and TRBJ2-5, the full variable domain is SQTIHQWPATLVQPVGSPLSLECTVEGTSNPNLYWYRQAAGRGLQLLFYSVGIGQISSEVPQNLSASRPQDRQFILSSKKLLLSDSGFYLCAWSDVGGLETQYFGPGTRLLVL.

This clonotype has ten or more counts. The chain joins TRBV12-3 or TRBV12-4 to TRBJ2-7; the D is unclear. CDR3 length: 13 residues. Trimming shortened V by 2 bases and J by 1 base, and 6 bases separated the two germline ends. The CDR3 bases are TGTGCCAGCAGTTTAAGTCCTTCCTACGAGCAGTACTTC. Translation gives CASSLSPSYEQYF.